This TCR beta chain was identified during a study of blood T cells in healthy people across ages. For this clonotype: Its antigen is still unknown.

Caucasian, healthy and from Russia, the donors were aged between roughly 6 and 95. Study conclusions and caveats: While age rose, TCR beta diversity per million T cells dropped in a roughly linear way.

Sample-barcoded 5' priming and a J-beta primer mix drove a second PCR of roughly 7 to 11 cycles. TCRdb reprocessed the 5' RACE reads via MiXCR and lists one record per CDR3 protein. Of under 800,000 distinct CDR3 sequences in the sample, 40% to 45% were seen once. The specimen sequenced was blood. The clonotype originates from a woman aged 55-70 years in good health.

The CDR3 DNA sequence: TGTGCCAGCAGGCCTGCGACTAGCGGCAATGAGCAGTTCTTC. It encodes CASRPATSGNEQFF. V is TRBV25-1 and J is TRBJ2-1; 9 bases agree with TRBD2. Germline CDR1 and CDR2: MGHDK and SYGVNS. The CDR3 extends over 14 amino acids. V shed 6 bases and J 6 bases; nucleotides not matched to a gene: 6.